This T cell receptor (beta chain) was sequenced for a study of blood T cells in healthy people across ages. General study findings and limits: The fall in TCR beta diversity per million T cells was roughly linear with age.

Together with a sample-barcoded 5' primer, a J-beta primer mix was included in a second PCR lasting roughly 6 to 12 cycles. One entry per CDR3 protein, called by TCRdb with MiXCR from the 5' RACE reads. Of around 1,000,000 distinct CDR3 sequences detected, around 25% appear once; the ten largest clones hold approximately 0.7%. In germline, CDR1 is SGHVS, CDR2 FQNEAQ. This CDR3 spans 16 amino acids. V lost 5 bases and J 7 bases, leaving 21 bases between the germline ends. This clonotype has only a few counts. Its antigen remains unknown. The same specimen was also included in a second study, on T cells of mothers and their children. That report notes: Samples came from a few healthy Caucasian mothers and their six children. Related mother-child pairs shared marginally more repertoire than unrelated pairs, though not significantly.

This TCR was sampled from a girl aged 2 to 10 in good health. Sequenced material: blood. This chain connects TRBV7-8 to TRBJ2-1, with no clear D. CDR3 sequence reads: CASSPRNLRLQNEQFF. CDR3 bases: TGTGCCAGCAGCCCGCGGAACCTTCGTCTTCAGAATGAGCAGTTCTTC.